What follows are 10 T cell receptor beta chains derived from one specimen sequenced in a study of cytomegalovirus exposure and HLA in healthy donors. The PCR ran on 60 Vbeta and 13 Jbeta primers. Clones were read by immunoSEQ multiplex PCR, and TCRdb kept only the in-frame ones, dropping some. The top ten clones hold 6.5% of a sample with around 140,000 clones, approximately 67% of them seen once. Sequencing was carried out using PBMCs. The receptors come from an older woman in good health and CMV-seronegative.

This clone showed up just a few times. This chain joins TRBV27 and TRBJ2-1; perhaps TRBD1 as D (6 bases). The CDR3 extends over 16 amino acids. Germline V lookup: CDR1 MNHEY, CDR2 SMNVEV (reference sequence). Trimming took off 4 bases at V and 1 base at J, with 14 bases between the two ends. CDR3 protein: CASSSSGGSSYNEQFF. The DNA for the CDR3 is TGTGCCAGCAGTTCAAGTGGGGGCTCTTCCTACAATGAGCAGTTCTTC.

There are a few counts of this clone. The gene calls are TRBV29-1 and TRBJ2-4; TRBD2 is a possible D gene (5 bases). Looked up from germline, CDR1 is SQVTM and CDR2 is ANQGSEA. The CDR3 sequence is 14 residues long. V was clipped by 7 bases and J by 0 bases, with 13 bases between them. The CDR3 region has the DNA TGCAGCGCCACCTCCGGACTAGCCAAAAACATTCAGTACTTC. This sequence encodes CSATSGLAKNIQYF.

The J gene is TRBJ2-3, the V gene TRBV2; 7 bases are a match to TRBD2. This CDR3 is built from 15 residues. The germline CDR1 and CDR2 sequences are SNHLY and FYNNEI. The ends lost 4 bases at V and 1 base at J; junction bases unmatched: 5. The CDR3 sequence: CASSGGGAGTDTQYF. The CDR3 nucleotides read TGTGCCAGCAGTGGGGGAGGGGCGGGCACAGATACGCAGTATTTT.

The genes are TRBV5-1 and TRBJ2-5, with 12 bases that match TRBD2. This CDR3 has 16 amino acids. Germline V gene lookup returns CDR1 SGHRS and CDR2 YFSETQ. The V gene end was trimmed by 0 bases and the J gene end by 2 bases; junction bases not matched to a gene: 2. CDR3: CASSLELAGGQETQYF. In DNA form, the CDR3 reads TGCGCCAGCAGCTTGGAACTAGCGGGAGGACAAGAGACCCAGTACTTC.

This clone was observed a single time. V usage is TRBV4-3 and J usage is TRBJ1-6; D unresolved. The CDR3 consists of 14 residues. The germline V and J ends were trimmed by 0 bases and 10 bases, with 10 bases remaining between them. Germline-derived CDR1 and CDR2 are LGHNA and YSLEER. DNA for the CDR3: TGCGCCAGCAGCCAAGATCACGGGGTATCACCCCTCCACTTT. This gives the protein CASSQDHGVSPLHF.

This clone was detected only a few times. This sequence joins TRBV5-4 and TRBJ2-2; 8 bases align to TRBD1. V trimming: 0 bases; J trimming: 6 bases; junction bases outside the gene matches: 7. The CDR3 contains 16 residues. Germline-derived CDR1 and CDR2 are SGHNT and YYREEE (reference sequence). CDR3: CASSLVAGGAPGELFF. The CDR3 region has the DNA TGTGCCAGCAGCTTGGTTGCAGGGGGCGCGCCCGGGGAGCTGTTTTTT.

This clone was seen more than once but under ten times. The chain carries TRBV7-2 and TRBJ2-7; TRBD2 matches at 12 bases. V gave up 8 bases and J gave up 1 base; unmatched junction bases: 6. Germline CDR1 is SGHTA and CDR2 is FQGNSA. This CDR3 has 15 amino acids. In nucleotides, the CDR3 is TGTGCCAGCGGGGCTAGCGGGGGGGTTTCCTACGAGCAGTACTTC. It specifies CASGASGGVSYEQYF.

This chain uses TRBV7-2 with TRBJ1-1; D may be TRBD1 (6 bases). This CDR3 region has 14 residues. V was pared by 1 base and J by 4 bases, with 10 bases between. Germline-derived CDR1 and CDR2 are SGHTA and FQGNSA. The CDR3 nucleotides are TGTGCCAGCAGCTTAGACAACAGGGTCACTGAAGCTTTCTTT. Its protein product is CASSLDNRVTEAFF.

The V gene is TRBV7-9, the J gene TRBJ1-1; 10 nucleotides agree with TRBD1. The CDR3 loop spans 15 amino acids. Germline V lookup: CDR1 SEHNR, CDR2 FQNEAQ (reference sequence). Losses at the gene ends were 5 bases for V and 4 bases for J; bases not matched to a gene: 7. The CDR3 nucleotides are TGTGCCAGCAGCATTGCCGGGACAGGGGTCACTGAAGCTTTCTTT. Translated, it gives CASSIAGTGVTEAFF.

The gene calls are TRBV29-1 and TRBJ1-2; D remains ambiguous. V was cut by 4 bases and J by 7 bases, with 16 bases left in between. Per the germline V gene, CDR1 is SQVTM and CDR2 is ANQGSEA. There are 13 residues in the CDR3. CDR3: CSVVALGSGGYTF. The CDR3 DNA reads TGCAGCGTTGTAGCGCTGGGATCGGGTGGCTACACCTTC.